This T cell receptor (beta chain) was identified in a study of T cells in Graves' hyperthyroidism and ophthalmopathy. TCR beta CDR3 regions were amplified from RNA. Researchers ran a first-round RT-PCR on the TCR CDR3 using the HTBI primer set. TCRdb fed the multiplex PCR reads into MiXCR, producing one record per CDR3 protein. This table has some 500,000 distinct CDR3 sequences, approximately 15% appearing once. CDR1 is DFQATT, CDR2 SNEGSKA, per germline (reference sequence). CDR3 length: 12 residues. V was shortened by 3 bases and J by 7 bases, with 12 bases between the two germline ends. Only a few counts were recorded for this clonotype. The antigen is unknown. The CDR3 carries no conserved terminal phenylalanine or tryptophan, so it likely arises from a read error. Study-wide points: Ophthalmopathy onset followed model prediction by a median about 6.9 months. Most thyroid clonotypes that were expanded above 0.001 also turned up in blood.

Sequenced: blood. This TCR was sampled from a woman younger than 35 with Graves' hyperthyroidism. This chain joins TRBV20-1 and TRBJ2-5; tentatively, D is TRBD1 (6 bases). Written as DNA, the CDR3 is TGCAGTGCTAGGGACCCAGGGGCGACCCAGTACCTC. Residues: CSARDPGATQYL.